The next 8 T cell receptor beta chains were all read from a single sample in a study of control samples from healthy donors and cancer patients. Profiled with immunoSEQ multiplex PCR; TCRdb holds only in-frame clones, not every one. The sample shows 85,000 to 100,000 clones, about four fifths of them seen only once. Material: blood. The receptors stem from a man between 60 and 75 years old in good health.

This clone was seen only a few times. The V and J genes are TRBV7-9 and TRBJ2-1; D gene uncertain. Trimming removed 8 bases from V and 3 bases from J, with 5 bases in between. Germline-derived CDR1 and CDR2 are SEHNR and FQNEAQ (reference sequence). The CDR3 length is 11 residues. CDR3 loop: CASAVYNEQFF. For the CDR3, the DNA is TGTGCCAGCGCCGTCTACAATGAGCAGTTCTTC. The full variable domain, its missing parts supplied by reference TRBV7-9 and TRBJ2-1, is DTGVSQNPRHKITKRGQNVTFRCDPISEHNRLYWYRQTLGQGPEFLTYFQNEAQLEKSRLLSDRFSAERPKGSFSTLEIQRTEQGDSAMYLCASAVYNEQFFGPGTRLTVL.

This sequence joins TRBV9 and TRBJ1-6, with D maybe TRBD1 (5 bases). Germline V gene data show CDR1 as SGDLS and CDR2 as YYNGEE. The CDR3 sequence is 15 residues long. Trimming removed 1 base from V and 6 bases from J, with 11 bases in between. The CDR3 spells CASSVSAGTNSPLHF. For the CDR3, the DNA is TGTGCCAGCAGCGTATCAGCCGGGACTAATTCACCCCTCCACTTT.

The chain employs TRBV28 and TRBJ1-2, with D unclear. The CDR3 extends over 19 amino acids. Germline values: CDR1 MDHEN, CDR2 SYDVKM. V lost 4 bases, J lost 8 bases, and 32 bases lay in between. The CDR3 DNA is TGTGCCAGCAGTTCGAATGGGAAGAGTATCCCAGGAAAAGAGCGGGGCTACACCTTC. Translated: CASSSNGKSIPGKERGYTF.

This chain uses TRBV29-1 with TRBJ2-5; perhaps TRBD1 as D (5 bases). Trimming cost V 3 bases and J 4 bases, with 18 bases left between them. This CDR3 region has 15 residues. Germline lookup yields CDR1 SQVTM and CDR2 ANQGSEA. The DNA of the CDR3 is TGCAGCGTTGACGGTCGGCAGGGATCGGGAGAGACCCAGTACTTC. Encoded protein: CSVDGRQGSGETQYF.

This chain uses TRBV6-1 with TRBJ2-7; D is ambiguous. The CDR3 loop spans 10 amino acids. Trimming shortened V by 3 bases and J by 7 bases, and 4 bases separated the two germline ends. Germline CDR1 reads MNHNS; CDR2 reads SASEGT. The CDR3 loop reads CASSDVEQYF. The CDR3, as DNA: TGTGCCAGCAGTGACGTAGAGCAGTACTTC.

V gene TRBV5-1 combines with J gene TRBJ2-6; 8 positions match TRBD1. CDR3 length: 18 amino acids. Germline lookup yields CDR1 SGHRS and CDR2 YFSETQ. The junction had 5 bases not matched to a gene; V was cut back by 0 bases and J by 0 bases. This CDR3 is CASSLGGTGSSGANVLTF. The CDR3 DNA reads as TGCGCCAGCAGCTTGGGGGGGACAGGTAGCTCTGGGGCCAACGTCCTGACTTTC.

The chain couples TRBV6-5 to TRBJ1-2; 10 bases line up with TRBD1. Trimming took 5 bases from V and 6 from J; bases not matched to a gene: 6. The CDR3 extends over 14 amino acids. Germline V gene sequence: CDR1 MNHEY, CDR2 SVGAGI. The CDR3 loop is CASSKGQGMDGYTF. CDR3 DNA sequence: TGTGCCAGCAGTAAGGGACAGGGGATGGATGGCTACACCTTC.

The chain is built from TRBV13 and TRBJ2-7; no firm D call. This CDR3 contains 15 residues. Per the germline V gene, CDR1 is PRHDT and CDR2 is FYEKMQ (reference sequence). Trimming removed 0 bases from V and 4 bases from J, with 13 bases in between. The CDR3 nucleotides read TGTGCCAGCAGCTTAGGACAGAGCAGAACTTACGAGCAGTACTTC. This translates into CASSLGQSRTYEQYF.